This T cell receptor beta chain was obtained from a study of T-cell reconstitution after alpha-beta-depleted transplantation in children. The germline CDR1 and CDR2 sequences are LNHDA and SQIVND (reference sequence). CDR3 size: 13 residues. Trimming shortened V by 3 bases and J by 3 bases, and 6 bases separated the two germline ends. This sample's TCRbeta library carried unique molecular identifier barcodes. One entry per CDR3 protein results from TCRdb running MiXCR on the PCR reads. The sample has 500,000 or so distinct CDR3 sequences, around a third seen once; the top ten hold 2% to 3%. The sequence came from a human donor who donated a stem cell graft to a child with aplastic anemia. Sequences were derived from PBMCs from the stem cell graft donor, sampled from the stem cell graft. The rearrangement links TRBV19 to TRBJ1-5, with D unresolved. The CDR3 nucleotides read TGTGCCAGTAGTATGAGGATCAATCAGCCCCAGCATTTT. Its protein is CASSMRINQPQHF.